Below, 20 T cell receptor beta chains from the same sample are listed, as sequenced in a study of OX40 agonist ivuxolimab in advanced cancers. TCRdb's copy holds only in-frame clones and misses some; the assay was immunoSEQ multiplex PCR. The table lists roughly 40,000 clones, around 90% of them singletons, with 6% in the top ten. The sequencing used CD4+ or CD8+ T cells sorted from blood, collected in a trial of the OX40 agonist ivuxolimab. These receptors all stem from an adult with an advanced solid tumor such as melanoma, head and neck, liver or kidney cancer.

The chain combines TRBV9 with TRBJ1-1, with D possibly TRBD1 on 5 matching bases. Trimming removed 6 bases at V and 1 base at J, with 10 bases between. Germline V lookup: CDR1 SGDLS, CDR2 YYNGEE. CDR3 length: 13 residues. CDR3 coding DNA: TGTGCCAGCAACGGAACAGGGAACACTGAAGCTTTCTTT. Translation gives CASNGTGNTEAFF. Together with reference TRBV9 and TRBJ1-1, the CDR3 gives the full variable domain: DSGVTQTPKHLITATGQRVTLRCSPRSGDLSVYWYQQSLDQGLQFLIQYYNGEERAKGNILERFSAQQFPDLHSELNLSSLELGDSALYFCASNGTGNTEAFFGQGTRLTVV.

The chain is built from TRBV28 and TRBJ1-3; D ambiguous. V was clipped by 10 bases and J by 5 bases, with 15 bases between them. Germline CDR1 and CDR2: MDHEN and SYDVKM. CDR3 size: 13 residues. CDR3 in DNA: TGTGCCACCACGCGGGCGCTGAGAAACACCATATATTTT. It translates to CATTRALRNTIYF.

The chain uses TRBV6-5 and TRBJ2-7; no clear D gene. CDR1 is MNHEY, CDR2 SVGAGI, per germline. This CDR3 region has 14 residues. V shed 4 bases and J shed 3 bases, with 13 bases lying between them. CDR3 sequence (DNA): TGTGCCAGCAGTTCGCTCTCCGCTAACTACGAGCAGTACTTC. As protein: CASSSLSANYEQYF.

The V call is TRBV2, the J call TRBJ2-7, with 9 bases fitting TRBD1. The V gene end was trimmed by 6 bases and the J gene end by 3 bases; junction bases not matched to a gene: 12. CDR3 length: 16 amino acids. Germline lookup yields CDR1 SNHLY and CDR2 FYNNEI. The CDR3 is CASRNVGGTGFYEQYF. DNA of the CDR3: TGTGCCAGCAGGAATGTAGGCGGGACAGGGTTCTACGAGCAGTACTTC.

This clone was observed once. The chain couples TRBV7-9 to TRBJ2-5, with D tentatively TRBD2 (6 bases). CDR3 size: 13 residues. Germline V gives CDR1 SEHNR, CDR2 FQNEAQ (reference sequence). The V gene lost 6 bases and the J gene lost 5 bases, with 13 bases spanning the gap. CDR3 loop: CASRVAVVETQYF. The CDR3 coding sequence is TGTGCCAGCAGAGTAGCGGTCGTGGAGACCCAGTACTTC.

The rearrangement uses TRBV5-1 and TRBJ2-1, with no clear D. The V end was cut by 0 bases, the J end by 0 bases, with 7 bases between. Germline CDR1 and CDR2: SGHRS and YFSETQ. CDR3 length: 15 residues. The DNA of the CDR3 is TGCGCCAGCAGCTTGGAGGGAAACTCCTACAATGAGCAGTTCTTC. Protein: CASSLEGNSYNEQFF.

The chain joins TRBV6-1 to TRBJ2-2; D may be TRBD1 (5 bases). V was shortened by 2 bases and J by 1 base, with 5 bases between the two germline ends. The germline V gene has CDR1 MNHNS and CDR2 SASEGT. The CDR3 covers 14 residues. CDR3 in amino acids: CASSEQGNTGELFF. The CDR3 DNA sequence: TGTGCCAGCAGTGAACAGGGGAACACCGGGGAGCTGTTTTTT.

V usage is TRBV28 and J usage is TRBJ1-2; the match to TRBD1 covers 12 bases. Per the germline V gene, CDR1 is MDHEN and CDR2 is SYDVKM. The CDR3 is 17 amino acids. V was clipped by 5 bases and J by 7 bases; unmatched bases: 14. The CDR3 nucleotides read TGTGCCAGCAGTCGTCCCGGGACAGGGGGCGGGTTGAGTGGCTACACCTTC. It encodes CASSRPGTGGGLSGYTF.

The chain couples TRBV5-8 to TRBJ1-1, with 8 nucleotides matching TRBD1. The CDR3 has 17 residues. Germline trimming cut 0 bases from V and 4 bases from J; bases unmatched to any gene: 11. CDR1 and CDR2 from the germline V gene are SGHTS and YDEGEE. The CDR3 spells CASSLEVIQGAFTEAFF. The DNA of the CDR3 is TGTGCCAGCAGCTTGGAGGTTATCCAGGGGGCATTCACTGAAGCTTTCTTT.

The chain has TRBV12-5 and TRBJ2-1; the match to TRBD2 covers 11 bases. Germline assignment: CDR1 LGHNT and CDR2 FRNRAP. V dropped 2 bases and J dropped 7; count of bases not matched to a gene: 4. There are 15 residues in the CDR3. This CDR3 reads CASGLFPSGGNEQFF. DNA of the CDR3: TGTGCTAGTGGTTTGTTTCCTAGCGGGGGGAATGAGCAGTTCTTC.

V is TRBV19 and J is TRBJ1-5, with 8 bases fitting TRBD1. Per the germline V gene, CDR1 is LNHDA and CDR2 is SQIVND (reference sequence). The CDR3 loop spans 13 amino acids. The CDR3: CATEQGGNQPQHF. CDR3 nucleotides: TGTGCGACCGAACAGGGGGGCAATCAGCCCCAGCATTTT. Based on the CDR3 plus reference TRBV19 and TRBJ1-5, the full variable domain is DGGITQSPKYLFRKEGQNVTLSCEQNLNHDAMYWYRQDPGQGLRLIYYSQIVNDFQKGDIAEGYSVSREKKESFPLTVTSAQKNPTAFYLCATEQGGNQPQHFGDGTRLSIL.

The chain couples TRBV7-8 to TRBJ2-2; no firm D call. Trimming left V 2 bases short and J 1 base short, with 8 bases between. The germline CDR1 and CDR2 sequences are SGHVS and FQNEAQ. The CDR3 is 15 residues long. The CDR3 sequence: CASSLRPQNTGELFF. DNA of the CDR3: TGTGCCAGCAGCTTACGCCCTCAGAACACCGGGGAGCTGTTTTTT.

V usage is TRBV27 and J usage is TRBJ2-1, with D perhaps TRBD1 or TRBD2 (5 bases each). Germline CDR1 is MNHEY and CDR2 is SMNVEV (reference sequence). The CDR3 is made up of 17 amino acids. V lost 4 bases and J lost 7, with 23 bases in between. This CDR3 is CASSYILGGGKGNEQFF. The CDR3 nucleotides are TGTGCCAGCAGTTATATTCTAGGCGGAGGAAAGGGGAATGAGCAGTTCTTC.

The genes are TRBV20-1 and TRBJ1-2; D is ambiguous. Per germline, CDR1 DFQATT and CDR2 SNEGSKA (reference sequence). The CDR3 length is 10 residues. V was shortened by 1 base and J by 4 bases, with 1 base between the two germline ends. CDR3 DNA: TGCAGTGCTAGAGCCTATGGCTACACCTTC. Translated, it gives CSARAYGYTF.

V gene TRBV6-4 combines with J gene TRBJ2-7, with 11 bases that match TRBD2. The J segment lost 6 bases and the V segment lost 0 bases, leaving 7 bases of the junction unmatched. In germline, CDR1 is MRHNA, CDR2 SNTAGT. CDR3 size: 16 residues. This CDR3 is CASSDSPSGRIGEQYF. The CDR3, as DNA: TGTGCCAGCAGTGACTCGCCTAGCGGGAGGATCGGCGAGCAGTACTTC.

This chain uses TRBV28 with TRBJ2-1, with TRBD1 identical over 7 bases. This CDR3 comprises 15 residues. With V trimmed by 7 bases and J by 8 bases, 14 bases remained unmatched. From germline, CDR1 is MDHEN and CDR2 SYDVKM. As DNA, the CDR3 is TGTGCCAGCACCCTAGACAGGGATTTATTCGATGAGCAGTTCTTC. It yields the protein CASTLDRDLFDEQFF.

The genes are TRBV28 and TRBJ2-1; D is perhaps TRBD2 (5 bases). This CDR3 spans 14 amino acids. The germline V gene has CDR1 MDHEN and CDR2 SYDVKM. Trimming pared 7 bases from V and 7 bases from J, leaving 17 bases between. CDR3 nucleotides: TGTGCCAGCAAGGCCATCCGGGGATGGAATGAGCAGTTCTTC. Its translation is CASKAIRGWNEQFF. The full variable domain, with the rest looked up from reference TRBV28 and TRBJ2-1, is DVKVTQSSRYLVKRTGEKVFLECVQDMDHENMFWYRQDPGLGLRLIYFSYDVKMKEKGDIPEGYSVSREKKERFSLILESASTNQTSMYLCASKAIRGWNEQFFGPGTRLTVL.

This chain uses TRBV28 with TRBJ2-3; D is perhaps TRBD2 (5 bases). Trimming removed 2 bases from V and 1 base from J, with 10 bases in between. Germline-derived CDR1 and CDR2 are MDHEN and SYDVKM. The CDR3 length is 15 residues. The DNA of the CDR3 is TGTGCCAGCAGTTTAAGGAGGTCTCGCACAGATACGCAGTATTTT. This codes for CASSLRRSRTDTQYF.

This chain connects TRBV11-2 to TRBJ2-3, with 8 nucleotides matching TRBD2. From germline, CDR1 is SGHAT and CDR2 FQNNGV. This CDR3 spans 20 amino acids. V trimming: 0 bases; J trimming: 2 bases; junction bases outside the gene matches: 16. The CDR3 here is CASSLEILARPSGPTDTQYF. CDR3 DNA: TGTGCCAGCAGCTTAGAGATCTTAGCTAGGCCTAGCGGGCCCACAGATACGCAGTATTTT.

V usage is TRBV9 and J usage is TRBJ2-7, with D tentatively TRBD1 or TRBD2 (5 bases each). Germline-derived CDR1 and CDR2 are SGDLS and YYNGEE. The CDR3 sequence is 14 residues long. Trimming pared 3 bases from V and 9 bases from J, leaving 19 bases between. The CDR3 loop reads CASSASWDLPPQYF. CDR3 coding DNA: TGTGCCAGCAGCGCCTCTTGGGACCTCCCACCGCAGTACTTC. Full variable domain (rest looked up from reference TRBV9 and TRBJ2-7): DSGVTQTPKHLITATGQRVTLRCSPRSGDLSVYWYQQSLDQGLQFLIQYYNGEERAKGNILERFSAQQFPDLHSELNLSSLELGDSALYFCASSASWDLPPQYFGPGTRLTVT.